This passage covers 21 T cell receptor beta chains from one sample sequenced in a study of blood T cell repertoires in COVID-19. Clones were sequenced by immunoSEQ multiplex PCR, and TCRdb holds only the in-frame ones, with some missing. The sample has 55,000 to 85,000 clones, roughly four fifths seen once. Sequenced sample: peripheral blood. The origin of the receptors is a woman aged 70-85 years with acute or convalescent COVID-19.

This sequence joins TRBV6-2 or TRBV6-3 and TRBJ2-7, with a possible D match to TRBD1 (6 bases). The CDR3 is 14 amino acids. In germline, CDR1 is MNHEY, CDR2 SVGEGT. V was trimmed by 6 bases and J by 4 bases, leaving 16 bases between them. CDR3 sequence reads: CASRPNRVGYEQYF. As DNA, the CDR3 is TGTGCCAGCAGACCTAACAGGGTAGGGTACGAGCAGTACTTC.

The chain links TRBV6-1 to TRBJ2-7; perhaps TRBD1 as D (6 bases). Deletions cut 2 bases from V and 2 bases from J, with 19 bases between. The CDR3 covers 17 residues. The germline V gene encodes CDR1 MNHNS and CDR2 SASEGT. DNA of the CDR3: TGTGCCAGCAGTGAACAGTTGAGGGGGACAAGCACCTACGAGCAGTACTTC. Its translation is CASSEQLRGTSTYEQYF.

The V and J genes are TRBV2 and TRBJ2-3; 7 bases agree with TRBD1. This CDR3 comprises 15 residues. Germline V gives CDR1 SNHLY, CDR2 FYNNEI. The V segment lost 6 bases and the J segment 2 bases; nucleotides outside the gene matches: 8. The CDR3, as DNA: TGTGCCAGCAGCGGACAGGTCTATTTCACAGATACGCAGTATTTT. The encoded protein is CASSGQVYFTDTQYF.

The table lists this clone with a few counts. This chain links TRBV5-1 with TRBJ2-1; possibly TRBD2 for D (5 bases). This CDR3 is 15 amino acids long. V shed 1 base and J shed 5 bases, with 13 bases lying between them. Germline-derived CDR1 and CDR2 are SGHRS and YFSETQ. The CDR3, as DNA: TGCGCCAGCAGCTTGATTCCTAGCCTCCACAATGAGCAGTTCTTC. Protein product: CASSLIPSLHNEQFF. The variable domain in full, with the rest retrieved from reference TRBV5-1 and TRBJ2-1, is KAGVTQTPRYLIKTRGQQVTLSCSPISGHRSVSWYQQTPGQGLQFLFEYFSETQRNKGNFPGRFSGRQFSNSRSEMNVSTLELGDSALYLCASSLIPSLHNEQFFGPGTRLTVL.

V gene TRBV19 combines with J gene TRBJ1-1; D remains ambiguous. The CDR3 sequence is 11 residues long. Between the trimmed V and J ends, which lost 6 bases and 5 bases, there was a span of 7 bases. Germline V gene data show CDR1 as LNHDA and CDR2 as SQIVND (reference sequence). The CDR3 DNA is TGTGCCAGTAGCACTTGGACTGAAGCTTTCTTT. This sequence encodes CASSTWTEAFF.

The chain carries TRBV2 and TRBJ2-1; 7 nucleotides align to TRBD2. Germline-derived CDR1 and CDR2 are SNHLY and FYNNEI. The CDR3 sequence is 17 residues long. The V segment lost 1 base and the J segment 5 bases; nucleotides outside the gene matches: 11. CDR3 in amino acids: CASSEELGRPGNNEQFF. CDR3 DNA: TGTGCCAGCAGTGAAGAGCTCGGGAGGCCTGGCAACAATGAGCAGTTCTTC.

CDR3 coding DNA: TGTGCCATCAGTGAGTCGTGGAGTTCTGGAAACACCATATATTTT. Translation: CAISESWSSGNTIYF. This chain connects TRBV10-3 to TRBJ1-3, with D hard to call. The germline gives CDR1 ENHRY, CDR2 SYGVKD. The CDR3 spans 15 residues. Trimming removed 0 bases at V and 1 base at J, with 7 bases between.

The genes are TRBV9 and TRBJ1-2, with no clear D. CDR3 size: 14 residues. V lost 6 bases and J 8 bases, leaving 20 bases between the germline ends. CDR1 SGDLS and CDR2 YYNGEE come from the germline V gene. The CDR3 DNA reads as TGTGCCAGCACGAGGGATGGGGTGTCTGAGGGCTACACCTTC. Its translation: CASTRDGVSEGYTF. Filled out from reference TRBV9 and TRBJ1-2, the complete variable domain reads DSGVTQTPKHLITATGQRVTLRCSPRSGDLSVYWYQQSLDQGLQFLIQYYNGEERAKGNILERFSAQQFPDLHSELNLSSLELGDSALYFCASTRDGVSEGYTFGSGTRLTVV.

This chain connects TRBV4-1 to TRBJ1-2; 11 bases fit TRBD1. J was trimmed by 8 bases and V by 2 bases; bases with no gene match: 7. There are 15 residues in the CDR3. From germline, CDR1 is MGHRA and CDR2 YSYEKL. For the CDR3, the DNA is TGCGCCAGCAGCCAATTGGCCGGGACAGGGGGAGGCTACACCTTC. This sequence encodes CASSQLAGTGGGYTF.

This clone was picked up a small number of times. The chain joins TRBV27 to TRBJ2-6; D gene uncertain. Germline loops: CDR1 MNHEY, CDR2 SMNVEV (reference sequence). The CDR3 contains 15 residues. Trimming left V 4 bases short and J 0 bases short, with 7 bases between. Here the CDR3 DNA reads TGTGCCAGCAGTTCCCCCAGCTCTGGGGCCAACGTCCTGACTTTC. The encoded protein is CASSSPSSGANVLTF.

J is TRBJ1-3 and V is TRBV7-2; D is ambiguous. Trimming shortened V by 1 base and J by 1 base, and 8 bases separated the two germline ends. Germline CDR1 SGHTA, CDR2 FQGNSA. CDR3 length equals 15 residues. Here the CDR3 DNA reads TGTGCCAGCAGCTTAGTGGGCGGGTCTGGAAACACCATATATTTT. This gives the protein CASSLVGGSGNTIYF.

The chain employs TRBV14 and TRBJ2-1; 7 bases match TRBD1. The J segment lost 3 bases and the V segment lost 2 bases, leaving 1 base of the junction unmatched. The germline gives CDR1 SGHDN, CDR2 FVKESK. The CDR3 contains 14 residues. CDR3 sequence: CASSQRDSYNEQFF. The CDR3 nucleotides read TGTGCCAGCAGCCAACGGGACAGCTACAATGAGCAGTTCTTC.

The rearrangement links TRBV6-2 or TRBV6-3 to TRBJ1-3; no clear D. Germline loops: CDR1 MNHEY, CDR2 SVGEGT. The ends were cut back, 6 bases at V and 4 bases at J, with 16 bases in the middle. The CDR3 has 15 residues. Here the CDR3 DNA reads TGTGCCAGCAGCCCGGACTCAGCGTGGGGAAACACCATATATTTT. It encodes CASSPDSAWGNTIYF.

This chain connects TRBV4-3 to TRBJ1-5; possible D gene TRBD1, 6 bases. Germline lookup yields CDR1 LGHNA and CDR2 YSLEER. Trimming shortened V by 7 bases and J by 4 bases, and 17 bases separated the two germline ends. The CDR3 runs to 15 residues. In DNA, the CDR3 is TGCGCCAGCACACATCCACACAGGGTTAATCAGCCCCAGCATTTT. Encoded protein: CASTHPHRVNQPQHF.

The gene calls are TRBV27 and TRBJ1-4, with D hard to call. The CDR3 extends over 13 amino acids. Germline CDR1 reads MNHEY; CDR2 reads SMNVEV (reference sequence). Deletions cut 8 bases from V and 7 bases from J, with 14 bases between. The CDR3 protein is CASGEGFLEKLFF. CDR3 nucleotide sequence: TGTGCCAGCGGAGAAGGCTTTCTTGAAAAACTGTTTTTT.

Written as DNA, the CDR3 is TGTGCCAGCAGCTTAGCCGCGGCCCGCGCTGGGGCCAACGTCCTGACTTTC. Its translation: CASSLAAARAGANVLTF. This rearrangement joins TRBV7-2 to TRBJ2-6; no firm D call. CDR3 length: 17 amino acids. The V gene's germline CDR1 is SGHTA and CDR2 FQGNSA. V shed 0 bases and J shed 2 bases, with 11 bases lying between them.

The chain couples TRBV9 to TRBJ2-3, with TRBD1 as a possible D gene (5 bases). The germline gives CDR1 SGDLS, CDR2 YYNGEE. The V and J ends lost 0 bases and 3 bases respectively, with 5 bases between them. The CDR3 is 13 residues long. The CDR3 spells CASSVGQTDTQYF. In nucleotides, the CDR3 is TGTGCCAGCAGCGTAGGACAGACAGATACGCAGTATTTT. The full variable domain, rest sourced from reference TRBV9 and TRBJ2-3, is DSGVTQTPKHLITATGQRVTLRCSPRSGDLSVYWYQQSLDQGLQFLIQYYNGEERAKGNILERFSAQQFPDLHSELNLSSLELGDSALYFCASSVGQTDTQYFGPGTRLTVL.

The chain employs TRBV29-1 and TRBJ1-2, with 9 bases that match TRBD1. The CDR3 totals 13 residues. V shed 5 bases, J shed 2 bases, and the junction held 3 bases outside the gene matches. The germline V gene has CDR1 SQVTM and CDR2 ANQGSEA. The CDR3 is CSVTGGPNYGYTF. The CDR3 region has the DNA TGCAGCGTTACAGGGGGCCCGAACTATGGCTACACCTTC.

This clone was detected only a few times. The rearrangement joins TRBV28 to TRBJ2-7; possible D gene TRBD2, 6 bases. The CDR3 extends over 16 amino acids. V lost 1 base and J lost 3, with 16 bases in between. CDR1 and CDR2 (germline): MDHEN, SYDVKM. This CDR3 is CASSLFGTPAVYEQYF. CDR3 nucleotides: TGTGCCAGCAGTTTATTTGGGACTCCGGCCGTCTACGAGCAGTACTTC.

This clone was seen once. The V and J genes are TRBV2 and TRBJ1-6, with 10 bases aligning to TRBD1. The CDR3 sequence is 16 residues long. CDR1 is SNHLY and CDR2 is FYNNEI in the germline V gene. V lost 11 bases, J lost 0 bases, and 7 bases stayed unmatched. The CDR3 sequence: CAGQGGLSSYNSPLHF. As DNA, the CDR3 is TGTGCCGGACAGGGGGGGCTCAGCTCCTATAATTCACCCCTCCACTTT.

The rearrangement joins TRBV30 to TRBJ1-2; possibly TRBD1 for D (6 bases). CDR3 length equals 14 residues. V was clipped by 2 bases and J by 3 bases, with 13 bases between them. Germline V CDR1 and CDR2: GTSNPN, SVGIG (reference sequence). CDR3 bases: TGTGCCTGGAGTAGGGTCGAGGGGGACTATGGCTACACCTTC. Encoded protein: CAWSRVEGDYGYTF.